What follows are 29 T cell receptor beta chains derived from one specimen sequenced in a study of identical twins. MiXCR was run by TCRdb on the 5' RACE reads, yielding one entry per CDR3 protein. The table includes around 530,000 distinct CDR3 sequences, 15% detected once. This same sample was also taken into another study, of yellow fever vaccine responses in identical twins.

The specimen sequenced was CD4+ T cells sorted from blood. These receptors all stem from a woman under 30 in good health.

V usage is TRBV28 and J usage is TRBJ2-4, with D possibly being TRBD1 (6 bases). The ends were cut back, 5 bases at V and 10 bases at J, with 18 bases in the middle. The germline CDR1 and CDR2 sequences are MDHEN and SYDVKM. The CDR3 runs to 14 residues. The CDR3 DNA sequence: TGTGCCAGCAGTCTGACCTCCGGGACAAAAATTCAGTACTTC. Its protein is CASSLTSGTKIQYF.

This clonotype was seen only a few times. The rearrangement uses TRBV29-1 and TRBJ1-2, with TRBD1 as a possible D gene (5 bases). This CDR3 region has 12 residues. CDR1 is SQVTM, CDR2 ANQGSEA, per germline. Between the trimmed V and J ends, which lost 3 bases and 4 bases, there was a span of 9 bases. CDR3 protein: CSVDDSGYGYTF. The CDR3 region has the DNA TGCAGCGTTGACGACAGTGGCTATGGCTACACCTTC.

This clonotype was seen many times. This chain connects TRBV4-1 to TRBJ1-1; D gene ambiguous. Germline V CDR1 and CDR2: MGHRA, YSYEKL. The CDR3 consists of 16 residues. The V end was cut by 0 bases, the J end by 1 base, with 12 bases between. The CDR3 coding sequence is TGCGCCAGCAGCCAAGAACTTTCACATGGGAACACTGAAGCTTTCTTT. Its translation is CASSQELSHGNTEAFF.

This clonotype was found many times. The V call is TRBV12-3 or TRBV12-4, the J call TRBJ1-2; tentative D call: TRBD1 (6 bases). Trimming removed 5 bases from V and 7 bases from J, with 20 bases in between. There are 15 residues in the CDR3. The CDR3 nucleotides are TGTGCCAGCAGTCCAGGACAGATTATGCTAGCTGGCTACACCTTC. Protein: CASSPGQIMLAGYTF.

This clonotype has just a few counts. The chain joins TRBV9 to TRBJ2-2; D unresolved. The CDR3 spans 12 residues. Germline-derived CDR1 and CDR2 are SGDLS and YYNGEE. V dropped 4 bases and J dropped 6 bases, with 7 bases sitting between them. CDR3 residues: CASSLSSGELFF. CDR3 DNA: TGTGCCAGCAGCCTATCTTCCGGGGAGCTGTTTTTT.

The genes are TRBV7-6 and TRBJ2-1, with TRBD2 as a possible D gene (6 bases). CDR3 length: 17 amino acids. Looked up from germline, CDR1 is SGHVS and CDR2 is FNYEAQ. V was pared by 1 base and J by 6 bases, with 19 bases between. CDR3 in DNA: TGTGCCAGCAGCTTAGGTCCCCTAGGGTCACTAGCCAATGAGCAGTTCTTC. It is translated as CASSLGPLGSLANEQFF.

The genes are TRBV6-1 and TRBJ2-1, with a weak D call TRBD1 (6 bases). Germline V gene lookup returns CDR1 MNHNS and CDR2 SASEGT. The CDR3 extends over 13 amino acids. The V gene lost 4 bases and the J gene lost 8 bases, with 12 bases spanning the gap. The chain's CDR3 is CASSAENRDEQFF. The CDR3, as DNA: TGTGCCAGCAGTGCCGAAAACAGGGATGAGCAGTTCTTC.

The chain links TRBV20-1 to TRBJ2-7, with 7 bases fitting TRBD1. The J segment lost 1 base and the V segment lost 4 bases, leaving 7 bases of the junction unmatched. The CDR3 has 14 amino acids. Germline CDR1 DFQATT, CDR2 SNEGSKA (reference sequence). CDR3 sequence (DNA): TGCAGTGCTAAAGACAGGGTCGGATCCTACGAGCAGTACTTC. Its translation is CSAKDRVGSYEQYF.

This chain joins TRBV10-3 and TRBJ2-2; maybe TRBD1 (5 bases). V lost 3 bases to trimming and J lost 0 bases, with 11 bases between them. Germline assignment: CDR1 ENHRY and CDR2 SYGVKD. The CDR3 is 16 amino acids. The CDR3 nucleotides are TGTGCCATCAGTGAAGGTGGGGCAGCGAACACCGGGGAGCTGTTTTTT. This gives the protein CAISEGGAANTGELFF.

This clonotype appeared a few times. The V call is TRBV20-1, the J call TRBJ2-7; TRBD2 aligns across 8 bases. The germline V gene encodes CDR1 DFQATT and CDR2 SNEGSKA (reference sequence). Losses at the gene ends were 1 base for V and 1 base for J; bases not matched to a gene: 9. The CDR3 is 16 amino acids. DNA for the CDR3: TGCAGTGCTAGAGTTATCGGGGGGGGCGCTTCCTACGAGCAGTACTTC. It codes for CSARVIGGGASYEQYF.

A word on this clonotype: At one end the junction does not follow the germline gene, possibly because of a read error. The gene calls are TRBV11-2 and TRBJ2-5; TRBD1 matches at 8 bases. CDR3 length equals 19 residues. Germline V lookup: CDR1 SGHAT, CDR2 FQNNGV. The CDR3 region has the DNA TGTGCCAGCAGCCTAGAGTGGGGACAGGCGAACCTTCATCAAGAGACCCAGTACTTC. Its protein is CASSLEWGQANLHQETQYF.

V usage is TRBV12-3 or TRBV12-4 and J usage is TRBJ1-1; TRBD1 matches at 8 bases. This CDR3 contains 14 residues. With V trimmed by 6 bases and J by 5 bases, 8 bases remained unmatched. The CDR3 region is CASRTGQGPTEAFF. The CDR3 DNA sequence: TGTGCCAGCAGGACTGGACAGGGACCAACTGAAGCTTTCTTT.

CDR3 residues: CASRRGQANTGELFF. The DNA of the CDR3 is TGTGCCAGCAGGCGAGGACAGGCGAACACCGGGGAGCTGTTTTTT. The chain employs TRBV7-9 and TRBJ2-2; 7 bases map to TRBD1. The V segment lost 6 bases and the J segment 0 bases; nucleotides outside the gene matches: 4. CDR1 and CDR2 from the germline V gene are SEHNR and FQNEAQ (reference sequence). The CDR3 has 15 residues.

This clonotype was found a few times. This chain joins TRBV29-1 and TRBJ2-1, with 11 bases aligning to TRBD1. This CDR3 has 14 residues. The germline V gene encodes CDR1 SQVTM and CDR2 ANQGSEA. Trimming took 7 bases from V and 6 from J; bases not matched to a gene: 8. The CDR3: CSGVPGTGGNEQFF. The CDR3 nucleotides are TGCAGCGGGGTACCCGGGACAGGGGGCAATGAGCAGTTCTTC.

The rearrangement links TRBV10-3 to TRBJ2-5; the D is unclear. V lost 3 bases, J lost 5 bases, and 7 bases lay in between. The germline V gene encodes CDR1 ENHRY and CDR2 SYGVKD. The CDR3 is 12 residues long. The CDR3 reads CAISDLTETQYF. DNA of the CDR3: TGTGCCATCAGTGACCTCACCGAGACCCAGTACTTC.

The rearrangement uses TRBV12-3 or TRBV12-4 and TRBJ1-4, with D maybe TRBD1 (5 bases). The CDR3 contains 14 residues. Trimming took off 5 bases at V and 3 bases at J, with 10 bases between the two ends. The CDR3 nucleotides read TGTGCCAGCAGTCCGGGACCTGCTAATGAAAAACTGTTTTTT. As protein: CASSPGPANEKLFF.

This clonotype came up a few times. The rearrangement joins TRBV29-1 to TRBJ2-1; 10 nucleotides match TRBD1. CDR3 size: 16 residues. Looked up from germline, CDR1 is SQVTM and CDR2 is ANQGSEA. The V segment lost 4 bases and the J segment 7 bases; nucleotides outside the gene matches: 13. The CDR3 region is CSVVEKTGGKGNEQFF. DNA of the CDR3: TGCAGCGTTGTCGAAAAGACAGGGGGCAAGGGGAATGAGCAGTTCTTC.

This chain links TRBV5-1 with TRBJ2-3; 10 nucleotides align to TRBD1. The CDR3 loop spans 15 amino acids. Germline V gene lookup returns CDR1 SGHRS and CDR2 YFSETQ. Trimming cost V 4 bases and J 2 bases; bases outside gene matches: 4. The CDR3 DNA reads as TGCGCCAGCAGCCGGGGACAGGGGAACACAGATACGCAGTATTTT. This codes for CASSRGQGNTDTQYF.

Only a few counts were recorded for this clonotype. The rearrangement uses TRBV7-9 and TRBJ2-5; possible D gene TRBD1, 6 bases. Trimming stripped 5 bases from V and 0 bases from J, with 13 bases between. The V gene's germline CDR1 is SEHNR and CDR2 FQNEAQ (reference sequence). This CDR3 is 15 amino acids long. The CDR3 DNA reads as TGTGCCAGCAGCCTCAAACAGGGAAACCAAGAGACCCAGTACTTC. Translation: CASSLKQGNQETQYF.

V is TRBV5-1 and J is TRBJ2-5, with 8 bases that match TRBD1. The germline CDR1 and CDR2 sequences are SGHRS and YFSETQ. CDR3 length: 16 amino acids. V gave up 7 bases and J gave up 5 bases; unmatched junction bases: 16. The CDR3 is CASSPLTGGMSETQYF. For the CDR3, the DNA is TGCGCCAGCTCGCCGTTAACAGGGGGAATGAGTGAGACCCAGTACTTC.

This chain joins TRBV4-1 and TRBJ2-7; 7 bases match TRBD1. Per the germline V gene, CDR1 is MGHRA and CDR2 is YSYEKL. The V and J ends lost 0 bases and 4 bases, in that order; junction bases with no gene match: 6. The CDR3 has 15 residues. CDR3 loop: CASSQDDREVYEQYF. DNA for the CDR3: TGCGCCAGCAGCCAAGACGACAGGGAAGTATACGAGCAGTACTTC.

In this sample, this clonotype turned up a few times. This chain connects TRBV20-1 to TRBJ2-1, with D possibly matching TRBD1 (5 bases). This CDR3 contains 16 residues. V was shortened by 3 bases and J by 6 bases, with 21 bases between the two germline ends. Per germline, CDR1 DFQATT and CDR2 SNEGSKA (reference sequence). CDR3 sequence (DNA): TGCAGTGCTAGTGGTGGGGCGCAGGTATCGGGCAATGAGCAGTTCTTC. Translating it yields CSASGGAQVSGNEQFF.

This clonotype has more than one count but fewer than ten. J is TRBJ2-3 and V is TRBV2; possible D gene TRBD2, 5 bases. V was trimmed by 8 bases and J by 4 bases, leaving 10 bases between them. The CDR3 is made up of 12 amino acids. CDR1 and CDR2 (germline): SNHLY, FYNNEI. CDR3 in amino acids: CASRLAPDTQYF. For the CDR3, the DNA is TGTGCCAGCCGGCTAGCCCCAGATACGCAGTATTTT.

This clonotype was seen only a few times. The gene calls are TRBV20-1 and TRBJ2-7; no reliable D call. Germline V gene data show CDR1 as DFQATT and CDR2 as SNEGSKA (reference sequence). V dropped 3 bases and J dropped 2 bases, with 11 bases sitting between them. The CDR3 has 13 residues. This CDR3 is CSASRIGTYEQYF. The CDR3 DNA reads TGCAGTGCTAGCCGTATCGGCACCTACGAGCAGTACTTC.

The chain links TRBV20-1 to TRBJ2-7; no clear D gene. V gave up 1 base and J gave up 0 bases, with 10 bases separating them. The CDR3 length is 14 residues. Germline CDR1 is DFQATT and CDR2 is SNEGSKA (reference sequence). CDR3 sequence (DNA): TGCAGTGCTAGAGGAGCTAAGAGCTCCTACGAGCAGTACTTC. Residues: CSARGAKSSYEQYF.

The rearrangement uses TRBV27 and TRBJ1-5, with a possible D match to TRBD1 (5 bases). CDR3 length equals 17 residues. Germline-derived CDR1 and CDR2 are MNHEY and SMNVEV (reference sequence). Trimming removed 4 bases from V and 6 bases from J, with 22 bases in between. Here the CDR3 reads CASSSQSLGRLGQPQHF. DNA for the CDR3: TGTGCCAGCAGTTCACAGAGCTTGGGACGTTTAGGTCAGCCCCAGCATTTT.

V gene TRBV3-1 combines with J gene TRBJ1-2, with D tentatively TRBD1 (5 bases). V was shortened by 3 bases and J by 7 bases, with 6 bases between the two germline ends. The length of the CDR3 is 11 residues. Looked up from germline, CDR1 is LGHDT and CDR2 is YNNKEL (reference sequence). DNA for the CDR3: TGTGCCAGCAGCCACGACAGTGGCTACACCTTC. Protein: CASSHDSGYTF.

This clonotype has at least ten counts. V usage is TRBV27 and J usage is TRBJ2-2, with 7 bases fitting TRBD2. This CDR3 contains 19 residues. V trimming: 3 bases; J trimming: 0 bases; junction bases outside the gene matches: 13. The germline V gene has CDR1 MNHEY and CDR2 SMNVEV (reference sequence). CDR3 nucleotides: TGTGCCAGCAGTTTTAGGTGGACTAGTCTCGGTGCGAACACCGGGGAGCTGTTTTTT. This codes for CASSFRWTSLGANTGELFF.

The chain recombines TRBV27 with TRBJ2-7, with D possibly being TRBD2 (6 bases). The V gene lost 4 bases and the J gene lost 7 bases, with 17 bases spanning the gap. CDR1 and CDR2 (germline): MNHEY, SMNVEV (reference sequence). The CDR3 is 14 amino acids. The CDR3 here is CASSSQGLVMEQYF. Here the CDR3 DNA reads TGTGCCAGCAGTTCCCAGGGACTCGTTATGGAGCAGTACTTC.